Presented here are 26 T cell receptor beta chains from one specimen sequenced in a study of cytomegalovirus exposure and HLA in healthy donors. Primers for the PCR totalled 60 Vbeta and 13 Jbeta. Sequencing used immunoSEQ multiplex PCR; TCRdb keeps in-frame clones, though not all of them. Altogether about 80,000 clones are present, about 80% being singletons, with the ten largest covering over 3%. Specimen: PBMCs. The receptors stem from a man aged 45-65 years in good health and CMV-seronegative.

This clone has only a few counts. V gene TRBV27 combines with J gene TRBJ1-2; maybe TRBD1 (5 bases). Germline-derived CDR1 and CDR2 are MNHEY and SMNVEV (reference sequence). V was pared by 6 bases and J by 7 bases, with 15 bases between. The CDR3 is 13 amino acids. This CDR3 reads CASRPTGPFGYTF. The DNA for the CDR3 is TGTGCCAGCAGGCCTACAGGACCCTTTGGCTACACCTTC.

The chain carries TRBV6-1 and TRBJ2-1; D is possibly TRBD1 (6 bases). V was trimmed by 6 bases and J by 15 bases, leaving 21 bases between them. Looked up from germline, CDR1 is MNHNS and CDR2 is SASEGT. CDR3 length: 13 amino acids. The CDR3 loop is CASSRPTLRGLFF. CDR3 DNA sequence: TGTGCCAGCAGCCGACCGACTCTCAGGGGTTTGTTCTTC.

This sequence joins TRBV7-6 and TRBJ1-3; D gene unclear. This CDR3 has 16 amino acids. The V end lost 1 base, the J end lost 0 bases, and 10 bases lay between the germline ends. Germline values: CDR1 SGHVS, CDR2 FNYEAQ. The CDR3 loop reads CASSLGFRDSGNTIYF. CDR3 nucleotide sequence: TGTGCCAGCAGCTTAGGGTTCCGGGACTCTGGAAACACCATATATTTT.

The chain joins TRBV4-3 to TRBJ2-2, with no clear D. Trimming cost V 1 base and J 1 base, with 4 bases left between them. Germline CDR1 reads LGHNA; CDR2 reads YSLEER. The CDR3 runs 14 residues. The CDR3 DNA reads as TGCGCCAGCAGCCAAGTCCTGAACACCGGGGAGCTGTTTTTT. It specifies CASSQVLNTGELFF.

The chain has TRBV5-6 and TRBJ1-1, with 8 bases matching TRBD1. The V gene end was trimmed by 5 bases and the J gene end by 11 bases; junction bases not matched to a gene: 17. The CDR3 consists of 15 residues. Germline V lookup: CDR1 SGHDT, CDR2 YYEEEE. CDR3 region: CASSYTGGGLFSAFF. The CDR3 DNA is TGTGCCAGCAGTTATACAGGGGGAGGCCTCTTTTCGGCTTTCTTT.

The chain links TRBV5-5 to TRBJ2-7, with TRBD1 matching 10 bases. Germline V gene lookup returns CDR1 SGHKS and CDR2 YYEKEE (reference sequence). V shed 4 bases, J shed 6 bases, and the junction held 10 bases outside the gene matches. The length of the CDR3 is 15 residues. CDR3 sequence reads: CASSLGDRGGREQYF. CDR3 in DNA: TGTGCCAGCAGCCTTGGGGACAGGGGAGGTCGCGAGCAGTACTTC.

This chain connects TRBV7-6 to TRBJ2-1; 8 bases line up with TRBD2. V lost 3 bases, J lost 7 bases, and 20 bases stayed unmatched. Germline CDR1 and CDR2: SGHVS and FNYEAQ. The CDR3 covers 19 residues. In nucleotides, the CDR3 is TGTGCCAGCAGCTTCTTAAGACCTGGGACTAGAGTCAGTCGGAATGAGCAGTTCTTC. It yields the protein CASSFLRPGTRVSRNEQFF.

CDR3 bases: TGTGCCAGCAGCCTGAGGTCCGGTCATATCGGGGAGCTGTTTTTT. This sequence encodes CASSLRSGHIGELFF. V is TRBV28 and J is TRBJ2-2; D remains unclear. This CDR3 has 15 amino acids. V was pared by 6 bases and J by 7 bases, with 18 bases between. Germline values: CDR1 MDHEN, CDR2 SYDVKM.

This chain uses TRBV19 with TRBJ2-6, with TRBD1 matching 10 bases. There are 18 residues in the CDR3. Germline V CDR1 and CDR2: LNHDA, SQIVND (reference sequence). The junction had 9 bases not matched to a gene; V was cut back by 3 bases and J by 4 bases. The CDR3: CASSIRDRGLGGANVLTF. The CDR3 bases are TGTGCCAGTAGTATTCGAGACAGGGGGCTTGGAGGGGCCAACGTCCTGACTTTC.

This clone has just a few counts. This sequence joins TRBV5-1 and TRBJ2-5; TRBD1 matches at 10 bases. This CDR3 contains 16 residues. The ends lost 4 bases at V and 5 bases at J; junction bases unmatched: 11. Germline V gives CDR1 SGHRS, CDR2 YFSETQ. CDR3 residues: CASSPPTGGGGETQYF. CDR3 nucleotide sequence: TGCGCCAGCAGCCCTCCGACAGGGGGCGGAGGGGAGACCCAGTACTTC.

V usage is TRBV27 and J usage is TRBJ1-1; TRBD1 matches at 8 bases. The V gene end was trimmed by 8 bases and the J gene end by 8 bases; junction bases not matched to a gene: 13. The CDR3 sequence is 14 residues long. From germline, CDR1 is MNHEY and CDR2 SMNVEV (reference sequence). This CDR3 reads CASSPWDRSSEAFF. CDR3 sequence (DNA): TGTGCCAGCTCGCCCTGGGACAGGAGCTCCGAAGCTTTCTTT.

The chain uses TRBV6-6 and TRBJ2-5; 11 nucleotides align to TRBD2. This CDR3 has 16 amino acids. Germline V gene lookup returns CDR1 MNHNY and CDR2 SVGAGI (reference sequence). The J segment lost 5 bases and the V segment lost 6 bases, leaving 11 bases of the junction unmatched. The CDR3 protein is CASSLALAGGGETQYF. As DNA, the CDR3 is TGTGCCAGCAGCCTCGCCCTAGCGGGAGGTGGGGAGACCCAGTACTTC.

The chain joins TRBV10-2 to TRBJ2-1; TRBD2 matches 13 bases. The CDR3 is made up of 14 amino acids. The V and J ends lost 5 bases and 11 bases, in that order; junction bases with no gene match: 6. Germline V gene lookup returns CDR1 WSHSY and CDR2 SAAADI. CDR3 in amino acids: CASSPGTSGAQQFF. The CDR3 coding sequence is TGCGCCAGCAGTCCTGGGACTAGCGGGGCCCAGCAGTTCTTC.

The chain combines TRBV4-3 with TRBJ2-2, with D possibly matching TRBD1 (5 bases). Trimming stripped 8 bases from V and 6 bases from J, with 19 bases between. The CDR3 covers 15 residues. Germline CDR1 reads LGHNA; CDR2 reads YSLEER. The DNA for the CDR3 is TGCGCCAGCTGCCTCAGGGCAGAGTATCCCGGGGAGCTGTTTTTT. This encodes CASCLRAEYPGELFF.

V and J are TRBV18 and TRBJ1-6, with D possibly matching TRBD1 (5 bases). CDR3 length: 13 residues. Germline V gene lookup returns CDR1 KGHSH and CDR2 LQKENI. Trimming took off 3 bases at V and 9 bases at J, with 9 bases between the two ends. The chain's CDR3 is CASSPGQGSPLHF. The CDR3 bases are TGTGCCAGCTCACCTGGACAAGGTTCACCCCTCCACTTT.

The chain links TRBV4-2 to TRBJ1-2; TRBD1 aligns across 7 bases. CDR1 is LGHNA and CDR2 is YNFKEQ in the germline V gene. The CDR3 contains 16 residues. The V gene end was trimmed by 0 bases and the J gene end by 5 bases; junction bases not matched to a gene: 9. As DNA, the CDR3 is TGTGCCAGCAGCCAAGATCGACAGGGCGCTGTTTATGGCTACACCTTC. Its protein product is CASSQDRQGAVYGYTF.

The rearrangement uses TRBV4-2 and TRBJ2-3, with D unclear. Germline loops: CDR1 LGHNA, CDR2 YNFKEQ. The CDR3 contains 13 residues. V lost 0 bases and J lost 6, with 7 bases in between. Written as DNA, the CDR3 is TGTGCCAGCAGCCAAGAACTGCGGGATACGCAGTATTTT. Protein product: CASSQELRDTQYF.

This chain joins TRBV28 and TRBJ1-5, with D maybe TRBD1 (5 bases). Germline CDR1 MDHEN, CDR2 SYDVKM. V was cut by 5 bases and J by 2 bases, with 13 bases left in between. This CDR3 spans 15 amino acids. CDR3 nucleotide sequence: TGTGCCAGCAGTCCCCCGGGACTAGGCAATCAGCCCCAGCATTTT. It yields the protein CASSPPGLGNQPQHF.

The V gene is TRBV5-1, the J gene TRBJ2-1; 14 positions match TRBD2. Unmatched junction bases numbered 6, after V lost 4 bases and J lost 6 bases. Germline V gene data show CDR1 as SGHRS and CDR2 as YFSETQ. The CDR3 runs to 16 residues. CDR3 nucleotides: TGCGCCAGCAGCGTCGGGACTAGCGGGGGAGCCAATGAGCAGTTCTTC. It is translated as CASSVGTSGGANEQFF.

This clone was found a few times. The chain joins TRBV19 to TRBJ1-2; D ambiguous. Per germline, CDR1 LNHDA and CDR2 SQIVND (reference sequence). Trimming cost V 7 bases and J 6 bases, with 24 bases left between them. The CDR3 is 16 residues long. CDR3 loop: CASKSLASEVRNGYTF. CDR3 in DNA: TGTGCCAGTAAGTCCTTGGCCTCTGAGGTGCGTAATGGCTACACCTTC.

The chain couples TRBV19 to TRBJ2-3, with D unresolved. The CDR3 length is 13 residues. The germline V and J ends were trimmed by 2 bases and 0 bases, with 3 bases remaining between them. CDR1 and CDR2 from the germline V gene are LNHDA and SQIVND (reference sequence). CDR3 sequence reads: CASSIQSTDTQYF. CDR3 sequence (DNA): TGTGCCAGTAGTATACAAAGCACAGATACGCAGTATTTT.

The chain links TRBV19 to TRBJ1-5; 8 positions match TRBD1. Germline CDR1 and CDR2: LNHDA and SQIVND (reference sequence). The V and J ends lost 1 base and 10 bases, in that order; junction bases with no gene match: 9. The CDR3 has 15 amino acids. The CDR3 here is CASSIGTGTFNPQHF. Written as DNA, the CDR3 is TGTGCCAGTAGTATAGGGACAGGGACCTTCAATCCCCAGCATTTT. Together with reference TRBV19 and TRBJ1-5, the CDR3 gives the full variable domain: DGGITQSPKYLFRKEGQNVTLSCEQNLNHDAMYWYRQDPGQGLRLIYYSQIVNDFQKGDIAEGYSVSREKKESFPLTVTSAQKNPTAFYLCASSIGTGTFNPQHFGDGTRLSIL.

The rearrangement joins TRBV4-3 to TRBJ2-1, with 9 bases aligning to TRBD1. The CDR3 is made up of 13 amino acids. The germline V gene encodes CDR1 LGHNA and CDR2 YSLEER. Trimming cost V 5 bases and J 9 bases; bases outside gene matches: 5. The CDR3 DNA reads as TGCGCCAGCAGCACACGACAGGGGGTTGAGCAGTTCTTC. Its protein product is CASSTRQGVEQFF.

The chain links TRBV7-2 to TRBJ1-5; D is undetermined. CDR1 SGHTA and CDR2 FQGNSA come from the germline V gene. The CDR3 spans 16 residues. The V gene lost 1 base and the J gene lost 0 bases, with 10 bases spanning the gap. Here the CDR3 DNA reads TGTGCCAGCAGCTTAGTAGGAGCGGGTAGCAATCAGCCCCAGCATTTT. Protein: CASSLVGAGSNQPQHF.

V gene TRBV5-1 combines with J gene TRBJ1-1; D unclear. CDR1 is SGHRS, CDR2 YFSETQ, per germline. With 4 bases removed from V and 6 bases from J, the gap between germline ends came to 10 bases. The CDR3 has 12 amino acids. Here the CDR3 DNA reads TGCGCCAGCAGCCGCCCCGGGGCTGAAGCTTTCTTT. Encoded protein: CASSRPGAEAFF.

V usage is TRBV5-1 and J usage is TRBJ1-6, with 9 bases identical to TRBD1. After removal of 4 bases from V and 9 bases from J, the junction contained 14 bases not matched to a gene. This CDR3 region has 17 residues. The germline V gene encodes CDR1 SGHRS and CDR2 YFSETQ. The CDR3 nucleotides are TGCGCCAGCAGCCGTGCCCCGACAGGGGGGGCGGTTTCACCCCTCCACTTT. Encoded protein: CASSRAPTGGAVSPLHF.